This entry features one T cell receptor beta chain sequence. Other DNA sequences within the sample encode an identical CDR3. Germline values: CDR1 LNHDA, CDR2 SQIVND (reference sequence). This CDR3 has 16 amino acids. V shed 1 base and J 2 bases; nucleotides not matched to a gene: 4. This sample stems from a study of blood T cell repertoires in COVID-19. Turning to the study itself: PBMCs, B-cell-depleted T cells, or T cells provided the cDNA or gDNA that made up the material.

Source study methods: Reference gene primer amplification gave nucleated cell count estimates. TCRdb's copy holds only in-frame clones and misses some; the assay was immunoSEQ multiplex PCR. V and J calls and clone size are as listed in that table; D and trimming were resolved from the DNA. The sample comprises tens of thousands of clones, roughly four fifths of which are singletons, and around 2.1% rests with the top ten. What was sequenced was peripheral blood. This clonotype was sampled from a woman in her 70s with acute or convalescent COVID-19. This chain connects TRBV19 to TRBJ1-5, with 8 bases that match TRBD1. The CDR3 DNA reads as TGTGCCAGTAGTATAGCCAACAGGGGGGGCAATCAGCCCCAGCATTTT. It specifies CASSIANRGGNQPQHF.